The entry that follows covers one T cell receptor beta chain sequence. The antigen remains unidentified. CDR1 is LNHDA, CDR2 SQIVND, per germline (reference sequence). Trimming cost V 8 bases and J 4 bases, with 15 bases left between them. This CDR3 comprises 13 residues. Some clones are missing from TCRdb's copy, which holds only in-frame ones; the method was immunoSEQ multiplex PCR. The data show 95,000 to 150,000 clones, about 85% seen once. This entry is derived from a study of T cell responses to AZD1222 COVID-19 vaccine. As for the study in general: Second-dose schedules of about 4 or about 12 weeks were combined.

Broader study findings: Spike was spanned by vaccine-associated CD4 TCRs, which were dominant at 160-218 and 743-854.

V gene TRBV19 combines with J gene TRBJ2-7; D may be TRBD1 (7 bases). This specimen was peripheral blood, taken on day 0 of AZD1222 vaccination. This sequence was found in an adult in good health. This chain's CDR3 is CASSAGGLYEQYF. CDR3 nucleotide sequence: TGTGCCAGTTCCGCAGGGGGACTGTACGAGCAGTACTTC.